A selection of T cell receptor beta chains follows, all from one sample in a study of human T cells and chemical hapten exposure. Using its own MiXCR run on the RACE reads, TCRdb lists one record per CDR3 protein. The sample comprises roughly 100,000 distinct CDR3 sequences, about 8.9% of which are singletons, and 3% to 4.5% rests with the top ten. Sample: whole blood, taken in connection with sensitization to the hapten diphenylcyclopropenone (DPC). Receptor source: a middle-aged woman with alopecia areata. Some clones in this sample may be carry-over from other donors' samples. Each CDR3 is given with its conserved first and last residue. Fields, in order: CDR3 DNA, CDR3 protein, J gene, D gene, V gene, clone size. A D gene is named only where the DNA matches it firmly. Size is omitted from some rows. Given values are once, few, many or a class for expanded clones.

DNA: TGTGCCAGCAGTACGCTACCCAGGACCTCGAGGCCGTCTGAAGCTTTCTTT
CDR3: CASSTLPRTSRPSEAFF
J: TRBJ1-1
D: NA
V: TRBV28
size: many

DNA: TGTGCCAGCAGCCACCACATGGACCCCACCGGGGAGCTGTTTTTT
CDR3: CASSHHMDPTGELFF
J: TRBJ2-2
D: NA
V: TRBV3-1
size: many

DNA: TGTGCCAGCAGCCCTATGGCTAGGGATGAGCAGTTCTTC
CDR3: CASSPMARDEQFF
J: TRBJ2-1
D: NA
V: TRBV4-2
size: many

DNA: TGTGCCAGTGGTTGGACAGGGTTCACTCGGCCTACAGATGCGCAGTATTTT
CDR3: CASGWTGFTRPTDAQYF
J: TRBJ2-3
D: TRBD1
V: TRBV19
size: NA

DNA: TGTGCCAGCAGGGACGGGGGACCCGGGGAGCTGTTTTTT
CDR3: CASRDGGPGELFF
J: TRBJ2-2
D: NA
V: TRBV2
size: many

DNA: TGTGCCAGCAGCGATATCGCCGGGACTAGCGGGGGGCCCGGACCCTACAATGAGCAGTTCTTC
CDR3: CASSDIAGTSGGPGPYNEQFF
J: TRBJ2-1
D: TRBD2
V: TRBV11-2
size: many

DNA: TGTGCCAGCAGCCAAGATCCGTGGCAGGGTGATTCACCCCTCCACTTT
CDR3: CASSQDPWQGDSPLHF
J: TRBJ1-6
D: NA
V: TRBV4-2
size: few

DNA: TGTGCCAGCAGTTACGGGGCCGGGGAGCTGTTTTTT
CDR3: CASSYGAGELFF
J: TRBJ2-2
D: NA
V: TRBV6-6
size: many

DNA: TGTGCCAGCACCCTAAGCGGGGGAATGCCCGAGCAGTACTTC
CDR3: CASTLSGGMPEQYF
J: TRBJ2-7
D: TRBD2
V: TRBV12-3/TRBV12-4
size: few

DNA: TGCAGCGTTAATAGCGGGGATAACTTCTGGGAGCAGTACTTC
CDR3: CSVNSGDNFWEQYF
J: TRBJ2-7
D: TRBD2
V: TRBV29-1
size: many

DNA: TGTGCCAGCAGCCCAGCGGGGGTATTACAGGGGAAACATGGCTACACCTTC
CDR3: CASSPAGVLQGKHGYTF
J: TRBJ1-2
D: TRBD1
V: TRBV4-2
size: few

DNA: TGCAGCGGAGAGGGGGCTAGGAACACTGAAGCTTTCTTT
CDR3: CSGEGARNTEAFF
J: TRBJ1-1
D: TRBD1
V: TRBV29-1
size: NA

DNA: TGTGCCAGCAGCCAATCTGACAGGGGTTATCAGCCCCAGCATTTT
CDR3: CASSQSDRGYQPQHF
J: TRBJ1-5
D: TRBD1
V: TRBV3-1
size: many

DNA: TGTGCCAGCAGTGACTCCAGAGTCTACAATGAGCAGTTCTTC
CDR3: CASSDSRVYNEQFF
J: TRBJ2-1
D: NA
V: TRBV2
size: few

DNA: TGCAGCATCGACCCCGGGGGGACAGGAGAGACCCAGTACTTC
CDR3: CSIDPGGTGETQYF
J: TRBJ2-5
D: NA
V: TRBV29-1
size: few

DNA: TGTGCCAGCAGTCTCCGCCCGACGGGCTACAATGAGCAGTTCTTC
CDR3: CASSLRPTGYNEQFF
J: TRBJ2-1
D: NA
V: TRBV28
size: many

DNA: TGTGCCAGCAGCTTAGGAACAGGGGCCCATGAGCAGTTCTTC
CDR3: CASSLGTGAHEQFF
J: TRBJ2-1
D: TRBD1
V: TRBV7-2
size: many